The rows below give T cell receptor beta chains drawn from one sample of a study of blood T cell repertoires in COVID-19. This table comes from immunoSEQ multiplex PCR, and its TCRdb copy is limited to in-frame clones, with some not included. The table records some 19,000 clones, about 85% of them present only once. Sequencing used peripheral blood. Receptor source: a man between 70 and 80 years old with acute or convalescent COVID-19. CDR3s include the opening cysteine and the closing phenylalanine or tryptophan.

J gene | V gene | CDR3 protein
TRBJ2-7 | TRBV18 | CASSPGTSSYEQYF
TRBJ2-1 | TRBV5-1 | CASSPNTRSSYNEQFF
TRBJ2-1 | TRBV27 | CASARTSGDYNEQFF
TRBJ1-6 | TRBV4-2 | CASSQAGSNSPLHF
TRBJ1-6 | TRBV5-4 | CASSHRDINSPLHF
TRBJ2-5 | TRBV29-1 | CSVVRGGETQYF
TRBJ2-1 | TRBV4-2 | CASSQDLAGGETDEQFF
TRBJ1-5 | TRBV7-9 | CASSPGQGLDQPQHF
TRBJ1-5 | TRBV11-2 | CASSPQGANQPQHF
TRBJ1-2 | TRBV5-6 | CASSLAGGNYGYTF
TRBJ2-1 | TRBV11-3 | CASSLDIANEQFF
TRBJ2-1 | TRBV9 | CASSKTRGANEQFF
TRBJ1-5 | TRBV3-1/TRBV3-2 | CASSQEVWAGANQPQHF
TRBJ1-6 | TRBV6-2/TRBV6-3 | CASSPDRVGSPLHF
TRBJ2-2 | TRBV6-5 | CASSFTGGGGELFF
TRBJ2-7 | TRBV6-2/TRBV6-3 | CASSPGGYEQYF
TRBJ1-5 | TRBV7-9 | CASSLSAGNSNQPQHF
TRBJ2-7 | TRBV7-6 | CASSRTGEGYEQYF
TRBJ2-3 | TRBV5-8 | CASGFGGPDTQYF
TRBJ2-3 | TRBV11-2 | CASSLDPGGRLAQYF
TRBJ2-5 | TRBV9 | CASSATGGFETQYF
TRBJ1-1 | TRBV18 | CASSPEQGTEAFF
TRBJ1-1 | TRBV18 | CASSPTGSPMNTEAFF
TRBJ2-7 | TRBV11-2 | CASSRLAGGWEQYF
TRBJ2-1 | TRBV15 | CATSRRTPSTGDEQFF
TRBJ2-5 | TRBV9 | CASSVDSGRGETQYF
TRBJ1-5 | TRBV18 | CASSPRGQGAFSNQPQHF
TRBJ1-1 | TRBV7-2 | CASSTSIGGGTEAFF
TRBJ2-2 | TRBV5-1 | CASSVTAGDTGELFF
TRBJ2-2 | TRBV7-2 | CASSLVALNTGELFF
TRBJ2-7 | TRBV29-1 | CSAEGQGSYEQYF
TRBJ1-5 | TRBV28 | CASSLQFGQPNQPQHF
TRBJ1-5 | TRBV20-1 | CSASSQGRQPQHF
TRBJ2-7 | TRBV9 | CASSVEGLSGYEQYF
TRBJ2-7 | TRBV7-8 | CASSVPLASTYEQYF
TRBJ2-7 | TRBV6-6 | CASRHLNGASYEQYF
TRBJ2-7 | TRBV29-1 | CSVEGLAREQYF
TRBJ1-2 | TRBV19 | CASTPIGINGYTF
TRBJ2-5 | TRBV4-1 | CASSQDRGTVQETQYF
TRBJ1-2 | TRBV12-3/TRBV12-4 | CASTPPQGRNTF
TRBJ1-1 | TRBV18 | CASSPDMMNTEAFF
TRBJ2-7 | TRBV4-3 | CASSQSPSGTYEQYF
TRBJ2-7 | TRBV18 | CASSRRLAGSSYEQYF
TRBJ1-5 | TRBV2 | CASSERREHQHF
TRBJ2-5 | TRBV28 | CASSTTRSGDFQETQYF
TRBJ1-1 | TRBV6-4 | CASSVRGNTEAFF
TRBJ1-4 | TRBV18 | CASSPPRQGPNEKLFF
TRBJ2-3 | TRBV3-1/TRBV3-2 | CASSQGLAQDTQYF
TRBJ2-3 | TRBV7-7 | CASSRGLAGSTDTQYF
TRBJ2-1 | TRBV20-1 | CCGTSGNEQFF
TRBJ1-5 | TRBV15 | CATSRDFSRGSNQPQHF
TRBJ1-5 | TRBV4-1 | CASSPAGGRGNQPQHF